These 6 T cell receptor beta chains were sequenced from one sample in a study of tumor and adjacent non-tumor tissue in lung cancer. No cell sorting was done before RNA was extracted from the tissue. The library came from three nested PCR rounds adapted from ARM-PCR protocols. Each CDR3 protein gets one entry after TCRdb re-called the multiplex PCR reads with MiXCR. The sample has about 200,000 distinct CDR3 sequences; around 71% are singletons. The sequencing sample was made of lung tumor tissue. Every receptor here comes from a man aged 55 to 70 with non-small cell lung cancer.

This clonotype was seen only a few times. The CDR3 coding sequence is TGTGCCAGTAGCCTTTACGGAGGTATGAACCCCTACGAGCAGTACTTC. Its protein product is CASSLYGGMNPYEQYF. The chain carries TRBV13 and TRBJ2-7, with TRBD2 as a possible D gene (5 bases). The CDR3 runs to 16 residues. V was cut by 9 bases and J by 2 bases, with 23 bases left in between. Germline V gene sequence: CDR1 PRHDT, CDR2 FYEKMQ (reference sequence).

As to this clonotype: A much larger clone is a single base away; this may be a read error. The V and J genes are TRBV11-3 and TRBJ1-1; the D gene is possibly TRBD1 (6 bases). Trimming pared 5 bases from V and 3 bases from J, leaving 16 bases between. Germline assignment: CDR1 SGHNT and CDR2 YENEEA. CDR3 size: 15 residues. CDR3 sequence (DNA): TGTGCCAGCAGCCTGAGGGGGGGGCGGGACACTGAAGCTTTCTTT. Protein: CASSLRGGRDTEAFF. Full variable domain (rest looked up from reference TRBV11-3 and TRBJ1-1): EAGVVQSPRYKIIEKKQPVAFWCNPISGHNTLYWYLQNLGQGPELLIRYENEEAVDDSQLPKDRFSAERLKGVDSTLKIQPAELGDSAVYLCASSLRGGRDTEAFFGQGTRLTVV.

Comment on this clonotype: The CDR3 end shows no conserved phenylalanine or tryptophan, and so a read error is likely. The chain couples TRBV12-3 or TRBV12-4 to TRBJ2-7; 7 bases are a match to TRBD1. The CDR3 has 14 residues. The CDR3: CTSSLQGSSYEQYY. The CDR3 nucleotides read TGTACCAGCAGTTTACAGGGGAGCTCCTACGAGCAGTACTAC.

This chain connects TRBV20-1 to TRBJ2-7; TRBD2 matches at 7 bases. CDR3 length equals 15 residues. Germline values: CDR1 DFQATT, CDR2 SNEGSKA (reference sequence). V lost 6 bases to trimming and J lost 4 bases; unmatched junction nucleotides: 15. In nucleotides, the CDR3 is TGCAGTGCCCAAGGGCGGGAGTCCCGTCTGTACGAGCAGTACTTC. It specifies CSAQGRESRLYEQYF.

Details on this clonotype: This may arise from a read error, as a much more abundant clone is one base away. The J gene is TRBJ2-7, the V gene TRBV4-3, with TRBD1 identical over 7 bases. Germline CDR1 LGHNA, CDR2 YSLEER. This CDR3 comprises 16 residues. CDR3 sequence reads: CASSQDLKGATYVQYF. The CDR3 nucleotides are TGCGCCAGCAGCCAAGATCTTAAGGGGGCCACCTACGTGCAGTACTTC.

This clonotype is a singleton in its sample. The CDR3 DNA reads as TGCAGTGCTAGAGAAACTAGTGATGTAGACAATGAGCAGTTCTTC. Its protein is CSARETSDVDNEQFF. V is TRBV20-1 and J is TRBJ2-1; weak D call: TRBD2 (5 bases). Trimming took 0 bases from V and 5 from J, leaving 14 bases between them. The V gene's germline CDR1 is DFQATT and CDR2 SNEGSKA (reference sequence). This CDR3 region has 15 residues.